The following is a T cell receptor beta chain sequence with its context. Per the original methods: Estimated nucleated cell counts came from reference gene primer amplification. TCRdb's copy holds only in-frame clones and misses some; the assay was immunoSEQ multiplex PCR. The V and J calls and clone size come from that table; D and trimming were worked out from the DNA. The sample carries more than 60,000 clones, more than 70% recorded once. This record comes from a study of blood T cell repertoires in COVID-19. As for the study in general: COVID-19 samples from acute and convalescent phases originated in the United States, Italy and Spain. T cells, B-cell-depleted T cells, or PBMCs supplied cDNA or gDNA.

The CDR3 is 14 amino acids. Germline V gene lookup returns CDR1 SGHAT and CDR2 FQNNGV. The V gene lost 2 bases and the J gene lost 3 bases, with 11 bases spanning the gap. Material for sequencing was peripheral blood. The rearrangement joins TRBV11-2 to TRBJ2-7, with a possible D match to TRBD2 (5 bases). The clonotype was recovered from a man aged 55 to 69 with active or convalescent COVID-19. The DNA of the CDR3 is TGTGCCAGCAGCTTAAGCCGCGGGTTCTACGAGCAGTACTTC. It codes for CASSLSRGFYEQYF.